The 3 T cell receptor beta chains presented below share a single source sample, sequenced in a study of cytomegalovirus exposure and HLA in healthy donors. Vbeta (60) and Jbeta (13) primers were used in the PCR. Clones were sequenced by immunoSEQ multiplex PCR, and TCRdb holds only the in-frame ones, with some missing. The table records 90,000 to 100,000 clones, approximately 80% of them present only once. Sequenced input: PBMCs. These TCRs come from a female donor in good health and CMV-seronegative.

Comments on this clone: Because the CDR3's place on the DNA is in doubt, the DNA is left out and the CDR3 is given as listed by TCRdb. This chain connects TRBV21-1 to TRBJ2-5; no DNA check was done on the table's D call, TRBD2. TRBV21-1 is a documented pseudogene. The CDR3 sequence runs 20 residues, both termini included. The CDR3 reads CASSKAGVAGAPYPCETQYF.

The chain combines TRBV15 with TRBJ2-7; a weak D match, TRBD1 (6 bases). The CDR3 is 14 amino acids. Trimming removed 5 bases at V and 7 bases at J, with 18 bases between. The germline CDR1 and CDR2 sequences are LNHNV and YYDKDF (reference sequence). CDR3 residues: CATSPRDTLREQYF. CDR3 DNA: TGTGCCACCAGCCCCCGGGACACCTTGAGGGAGCAGTACTTC.

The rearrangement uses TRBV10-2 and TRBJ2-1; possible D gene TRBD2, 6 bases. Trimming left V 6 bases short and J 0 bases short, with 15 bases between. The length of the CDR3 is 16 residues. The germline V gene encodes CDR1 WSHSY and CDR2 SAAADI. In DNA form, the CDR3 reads TGCGCCAGCAGGGGTCTAGCGTCTCGCTCCTACAATGAGCAGTTCTTC. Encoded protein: CASRGLASRSYNEQFF.